This T cell receptor (beta chain) was captured in a study of technical replicates of blood from four donors. In germline, CDR1 is SGHVS, CDR2 FNYEAQ. Germline trimming cut 2 bases from V and 0 bases from J; bases unmatched to any gene: 13. This CDR3 has 18 amino acids. Profiled with immunoSEQ multiplex PCR; TCRdb holds only in-frame clones, not every one. Here the sample spans approximately 89,000 clones, about 94% being singletons. Sequencing used T cells isolated from PBMCs. The clonotype originates from a human donor in good health. This rearrangement joins TRBV7-6 to TRBJ2-7; 7 nucleotides agree with TRBD1. CDR3 amino acids: CASSLYPNRGSSSYEQYF. CDR3 in DNA: TGTGCCAGCAGCTTATATCCGAACAGGGGTAGCAGCTCCTACGAGCAGTACTTC. The full variable domain, its missing parts supplied by reference TRBV7-6 and TRBJ2-7, is GAGVSQSPRYKVTKRGQDVALRCDPISGHVSLYWYRQALGQGPEFLTYFNYEAQQDKSGLPNDRFSAERPEGSISTLTIQRTEQRDSAMYRCASSLYPNRGSSSYEQYFGPGTRLTVT.